The source of this T cell receptor (beta chain) is a study of response to subunit inactivated influenza vaccine. CDR3 length: 15 amino acids. Trimming took 3 bases from V and 9 from J, leaving 21 bases between them. Germline V gene sequence: CDR1 DFQATT, CDR2 SNEGSKA (reference sequence). Notes on this clonotype: Its antigen remains unknown.

TCRdb recomputed calls from the RT-PCR reads with MiXCR, one row per CDR3 protein. Of approximately 530,000 distinct CDR3 sequences listed, approximately 6.9% are singletons. Study-wide results and limits: Each seasonal flu vaccination may recruit only limited new T cells, authors suggested.

The V gene is TRBV20-1, the J gene TRBJ1-5, with D unresolved. The clonotype was recovered from a man between 50 and 69 years old who received an inactivated influenza vaccine. The sample was PBMCs from blood, taken less than 30 months after vaccination. The CDR3 spells CSASEASGPLRPQHF. CDR3 nucleotides: TGCAGTGCTAGCGAGGCTTCGGGCCCTCTGAGGCCCCAGCATTTT.